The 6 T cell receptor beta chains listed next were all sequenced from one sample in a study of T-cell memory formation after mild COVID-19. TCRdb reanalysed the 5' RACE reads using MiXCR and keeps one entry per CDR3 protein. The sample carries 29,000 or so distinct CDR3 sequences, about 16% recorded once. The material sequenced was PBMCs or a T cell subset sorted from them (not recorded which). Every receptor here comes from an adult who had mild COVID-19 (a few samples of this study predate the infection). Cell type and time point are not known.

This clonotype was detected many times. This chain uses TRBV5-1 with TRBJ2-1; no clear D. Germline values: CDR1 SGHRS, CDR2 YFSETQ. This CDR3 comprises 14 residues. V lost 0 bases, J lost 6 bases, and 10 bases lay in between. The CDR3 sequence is CASSLGPPPNEQFF. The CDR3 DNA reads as TGCGCCAGCAGCTTGGGCCCCCCCCCCAATGAGCAGTTCTTC.

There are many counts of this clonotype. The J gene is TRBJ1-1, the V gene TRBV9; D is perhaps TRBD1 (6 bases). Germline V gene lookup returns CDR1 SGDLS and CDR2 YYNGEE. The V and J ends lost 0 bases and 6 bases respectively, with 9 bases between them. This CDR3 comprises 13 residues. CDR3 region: CASSVGTAAEAFF. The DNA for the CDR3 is TGTGCCAGCAGCGTAGGGACAGCCGCTGAAGCTTTCTTT. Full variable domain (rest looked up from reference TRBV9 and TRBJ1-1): DSGVTQTPKHLITATGQRVTLRCSPRSGDLSVYWYQQSLDQGLQFLIQYYNGEERAKGNILERFSAQQFPDLHSELNLSSLELGDSALYFCASSVGTAAEAFFGQGTRLTVV.

The CDR3 loop reads CASSLPLQGIVSYEQYF. The CDR3 DNA is TGTGCCAGCAGCTTGCCCCTCCAGGGGATAGTGTCCTACGAGCAGTACTTC. The chain has TRBV11-3 and TRBJ2-7; D might be TRBD1 (6 bases). The V end was cut by 3 bases, the J end by 1 base, with 19 bases between. The CDR3 covers 17 residues. The V gene's germline CDR1 is SGHNT and CDR2 YENEEA.

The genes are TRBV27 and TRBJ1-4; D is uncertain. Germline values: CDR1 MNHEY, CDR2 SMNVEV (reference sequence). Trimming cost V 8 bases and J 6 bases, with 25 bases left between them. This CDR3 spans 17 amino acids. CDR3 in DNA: TGTGCCAGCCTCGATCCGGAGGTGGGAGCGGAGGATGAAAAACTGTTTTTT. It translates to CASLDPEVGAEDEKLFF.

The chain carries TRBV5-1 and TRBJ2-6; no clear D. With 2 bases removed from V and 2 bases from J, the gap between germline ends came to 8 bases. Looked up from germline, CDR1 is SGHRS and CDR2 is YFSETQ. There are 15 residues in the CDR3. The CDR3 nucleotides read TGCGCCAGCAGCTTAAGGGTAGCTGGGGCCAACGTCCTGACTTTC. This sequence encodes CASSLRVAGANVLTF.

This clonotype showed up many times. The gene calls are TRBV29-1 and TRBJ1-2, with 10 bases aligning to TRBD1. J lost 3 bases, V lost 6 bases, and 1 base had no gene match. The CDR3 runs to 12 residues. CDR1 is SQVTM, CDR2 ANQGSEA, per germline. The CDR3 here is CSVGTGDYGYTF. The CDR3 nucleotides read TGCAGCGTCGGGACAGGGGACTATGGCTACACCTTC. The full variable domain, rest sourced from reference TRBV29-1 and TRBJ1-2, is SAVISQKPSRDICQRGTSLTIQCQVDSQVTMMFWYRQQPGQSLTLIATANQGSEATYESGFVIDKFPISRPNLTFSTLTVSNMSPEDSSIYLCSVGTGDYGYTFGSGTRLTVV.